The 9 T cell receptor beta chains listed next were all sequenced from one sample in a study of CD8+ T cells in alopecia areata. Sequencing relied on a cDNA template that was reverse transcribed from extracted RNA. This table comes from immunoSEQ multiplex PCR, and its TCRdb copy is limited to in-frame clones, with some not included. The table lists about 290,000 clones, 58% of them singletons, with under 2% in the top ten. Treatment noted: oral pan-JAK inhibitor, 5-10 mg twice daily. This specimen consisted of CD4+ T cells sorted from blood, obtained at week 24, from a patient treated with tofacitinib. Receptors were obtained from a human donor with alopecia areata.

A few counts support this clone. The chain is built from TRBV4-3 and TRBJ1-5, with a possible D match to TRBD1 (5 bases). Trimming stripped 4 bases from V and 7 bases from J, with 20 bases between. Germline values: CDR1 LGHNA, CDR2 YSLEER. The CDR3 runs 16 residues. The CDR3 spells CASSPPQGPVEQPQHF. The CDR3 DNA reads TGCGCCAGCAGCCCCCCCCAGGGCCCCGTGGAGCAGCCCCAGCATTTT.

The V and J genes are TRBV6-5 and TRBJ1-4; D remains ambiguous. CDR3 length: 14 residues. Trimming stripped 7 bases from V and 0 bases from J, with 9 bases between. Germline V gene sequence: CDR1 MNHEY, CDR2 SVGAGI. CDR3 bases: TGTGCCAGCATGGCAGGCGCAACTAATGAAAAACTGTTTTTT. This translates into CASMAGATNEKLFF.

This chain joins TRBV28 and TRBJ1-5; 11 nucleotides align to TRBD1. The CDR3 consists of 15 residues. J gave up 8 bases and V 5 bases, and 8 bases lay outside the gene matches. Looked up from germline, CDR1 is MDHEN and CDR2 is SYDVKM. The CDR3 reads CASSLDRGQVKPQHF. In DNA form, the CDR3 reads TGTGCCAGCAGTCTGGACAGGGGGCAGGTAAAGCCCCAGCATTTT.

This rearrangement joins TRBV10-3 to TRBJ2-6; perhaps TRBD1 as D (6 bases). Trimming cost V 3 bases and J 1 base, with 7 bases left between them. The CDR3 covers 15 residues. Germline V lookup: CDR1 ENHRY, CDR2 SYGVKD. Here the CDR3 DNA reads TGTGCCATCAGTGAACAGGGATCTGGGGCCAACGTCCTGACTTTC. This encodes CAISEQGSGANVLTF.

The chain has TRBV5-1 and TRBJ1-6; D remains ambiguous. The V and J ends lost 1 base and 7 bases respectively, with 9 bases between them. The CDR3 runs 14 residues. The germline gives CDR1 SGHRS, CDR2 YFSETQ. This CDR3 reads CASSLNSGNSPLHF. CDR3 sequence (DNA): TGCGCCAGCAGCTTGAACAGTGGCAATTCACCCCTCCACTTT.

This clone occurred a few times. V gene TRBV29-1 combines with J gene TRBJ2-1; TRBD1 might be the D (5 bases). This CDR3 is 13 amino acids long. From germline, CDR1 is SQVTM and CDR2 ANQGSEA. Deletions cut 2 bases from V and 9 bases from J, with 14 bases between. CDR3 loop: CSVERGFLGEQFF. CDR3 DNA: TGCAGCGTTGAAAGGGGTTTCCTCGGTGAGCAGTTCTTC.

The V gene is TRBV4-3, the J gene TRBJ2-5; 7 bases fit TRBD1. The CDR3 totals 15 residues. The junction had 8 bases not matched to a gene; V was cut back by 2 bases and J by 5 bases. Germline V gene sequence: CDR1 LGHNA, CDR2 YSLEER. The CDR3 DNA is TGCGCCAGCAGCCAACCAACTGACAGGGCGGAGACCCAGTACTTC. This sequence encodes CASSQPTDRAETQYF.

Written as DNA, the CDR3 is TGTGCCAGCAGAGAACTGACAGGGAAAAGCTACGAGCAGTACTTC. Protein product: CASRELTGKSYEQYF. The chain combines TRBV6-5 with TRBJ2-7; 7 bases match TRBD1. CDR3 length: 15 residues. Germline-derived CDR1 and CDR2 are MNHEY and SVGAGI. Unmatched junction bases numbered 11, after V lost 6 bases and J lost 3 bases.

The rearrangement links TRBV5-1 to TRBJ2-3; 8 bases map to TRBD2. CDR1 and CDR2 (germline): SGHRS, YFSETQ. The CDR3 has 16 residues. The J segment lost 5 bases and the V segment lost 6 bases, leaving 14 bases of the junction unmatched. The CDR3 region has the DNA TGCGCCAGCACCAAACAACCGGGGGGGCGTCAAGATACGCAGTATTTT. This sequence encodes CASTKQPGGRQDTQYF.